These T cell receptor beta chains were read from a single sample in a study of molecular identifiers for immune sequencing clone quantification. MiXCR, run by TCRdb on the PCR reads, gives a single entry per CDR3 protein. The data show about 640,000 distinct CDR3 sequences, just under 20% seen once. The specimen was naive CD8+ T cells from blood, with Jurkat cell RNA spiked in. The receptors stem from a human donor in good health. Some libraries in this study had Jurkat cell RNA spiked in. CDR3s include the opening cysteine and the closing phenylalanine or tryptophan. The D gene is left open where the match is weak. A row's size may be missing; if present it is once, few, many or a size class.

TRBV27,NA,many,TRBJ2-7,CASSPRGSYEQYF,TGTGCCAGCAGTCCCCGTGGATCCTACGAGCAGTACTTC
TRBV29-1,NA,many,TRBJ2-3,CSVEDWTQTDTQYF,TGCAGCGTTGAAGATTGGACGCAAACAGATACGCAGTATTTT
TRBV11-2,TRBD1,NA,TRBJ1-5,CASSPGGQGNQPQHF,TGTGCCAGCAGCCCCGGTGGACAGGGCAATCAGCCCCAGCATTTT
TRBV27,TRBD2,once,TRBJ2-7,CASSFYWTSGSYEQYF,TGTGCCAGCAGTTTCTACTGGACTAGCGGCTCCTACGAGCAGTACTTC
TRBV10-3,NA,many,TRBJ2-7,CAISESTGSSYEQYF,TGTGCCATCAGTGAGTCGACAGGCAGCTCCTACGAGCAGTACTTC
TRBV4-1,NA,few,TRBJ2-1,CASSQEGVGEQFF,TGCGCCAGCAGCCAAGAAGGGGTAGGGGAGCAGTTCTTC
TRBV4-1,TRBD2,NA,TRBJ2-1,CASSPVQGGADEQFF,TGCGCCAGCAGCCCAGTGCAGGGAGGGGCCGATGAGCAGTTCTTC
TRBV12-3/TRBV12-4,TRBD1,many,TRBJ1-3,CASTPLPTGIGNTIYF,TGTGCCAGCACTCCACTCCCGACAGGGATAGGAAACACCATATATTTT
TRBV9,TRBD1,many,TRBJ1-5,CASSVSGTGDQPQHF,TGTGCCAGCAGCGTTTCGGGGACAGGGGATCAGCCCCAGCATTTT
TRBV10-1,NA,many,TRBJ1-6,CASSASGNNSPLHF,TGCGCCAGCAGTGCTTCGGGGAATAATTCACCCCTCCACTTT
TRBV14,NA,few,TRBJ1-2,CASSQGGRGLGYTF,TGTGCCAGCAGCCAAGGGGGCAGGGGCCTTGGCTACACCTTC
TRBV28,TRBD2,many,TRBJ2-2,CASREVTGELFF,TGTGCCAGCCGGGAGGTCACCGGGGAGCTGTTTTTT
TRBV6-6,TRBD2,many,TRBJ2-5,CASSTSLAGEETQYF,TGTGCCAGCAGTACCTCGCTAGCGGGAGAAGAGACCCAGTACTTC
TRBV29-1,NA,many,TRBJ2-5,CSATQETQYF,TGCAGCGCGACTCAAGAGACCCAGTACTTC
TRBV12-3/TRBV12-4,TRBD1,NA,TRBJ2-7,CASSYRDSYYEQYF,TGTGCCAGCAGTTACCGGGACAGTTACTACGAGCAGTACTTC
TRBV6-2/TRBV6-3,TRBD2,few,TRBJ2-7,CASSYQGTSGRYSYEQYF,TGTGCCAGCAGTTACCAAGGGACTAGCGGGCGATACTCCTACGAGCAGTACTTC
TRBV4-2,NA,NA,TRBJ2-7,CASSPTDSLYEQYF,TGTGCCAGCAGCCCTACCGACAGCCTCTACGAGCAGTACTTC
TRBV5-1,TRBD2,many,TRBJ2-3,CASSSRLAGEDMLSDTQYF,TGCGCCAGCAGCTCGAGACTAGCGGGAGAGGATATGCTTTCAGATACGCAGTATTTT